These T cell receptor beta chains were read from a single sample in a study of graft-versus-host responses after intestinal transplantation. These receptors' antigens are unknown. Produced via immunoSEQ multiplex PCR; TCRdb's table is partial and in-frame only. This sample yields about 90,000 clones, of which roughly four fifths are seen a single time; 17% belongs to the top ten. This sample comprised unstimulated CD8+ T cells sorted from spleen or lymph node cells, obtained before intestinal transplant. The receptors stem from a human donor who received an intestinal transplant. Each CDR3 is given with its conserved first and last residue. Clone size is stated in some rows and not others, as once, few, many or a class when expanded.

abundance | j_gene | v_gene | CDR3aa
. | TRBJ2-7 | TRBV6-5 | CASSFGQGGYEQYF
. | TRBJ2-1 | TRBV20-1 | CSARENNEQFF
. | TRBJ2-7 | TRBV19 | CASSDGLAGASYEQYF
. | TRBJ1-2 | TRBV7-9 | CASTPTGPPGYGYTF
. | TRBJ2-7 | TRBV9 | CASSGTGGYEQYF
. | TRBJ2-3 | TRBV11-3 | CASSSSWTSGGHTDTQYF
. | TRBJ2-7 | TRBV7-6 | CASGPDRGLYEQYF
. | TRBJ1-2 | TRBV6-5 | CASSYSIPKGSYGYTF
. | TRBJ2-7 | TRBV11-3 | CASSQTTSFNEQYF
once | TRBJ2-7 | TRBV7-9 | CASSSGTILYEQYF